The TCR beta chain under discussion was sequenced for a study of shared T cell receptors in the human thymus. The CDR3 loop spans 16 amino acids. Clones were sequenced by immunoSEQ multiplex PCR, and TCRdb holds only the in-frame ones, with some missing. The table records about 660,000 clones, roughly 90% of them present only once. Another study also made use of these data, one on human thymus T cells. That source reports: Unrelated individuals reportedly shared highly overlapping thymic TCR repertoires.

The sample taken for sequencing was thymocytes. The chain couples TRBV21-1 to TRBJ2-7; no check of the table's D call, TRBD1, against the DNA was made. TRBV21-1 is labeled a pseudogene. The TCR sequence derives from a boy in the first two years of life with a congenital heart defect. The CDR3 sequence is CASSKIPDREDGEQYF. Here the CDR3 DNA reads TGTGCCAGCAGCAAAATCCCCGACAGGGAGGACGGCGAGCAGTACTTC.